These 11 T cell receptor beta chains originate from one sample sequenced in a study of beta chain features in type 1 diabetes. General observations from the study: In all four CD4+ subsets, TCRB CDR3 length was significantly, moderately reduced in type 1 diabetes.

Investigators reverse transcribed all isolated RNA, so they sequenced expressed TCRB transcripts. TCRdb's copy holds only in-frame clones and misses some; the assay was immunoSEQ multiplex PCR. The sample lists hundreds of thousands of clones, about 14% seen once, with nearly 0.04% in the top ten. These receptors lack a known antigen. Sequencing was performed on naive CD4+ T cells from blood. The receptors derive from a man aged 18 to 35 with type 1 diabetes.

This clone was counted a few times. The sample has other DNA sequences that encode this CDR3 too. The chain recombines TRBV28 with TRBJ2-7, with TRBD1 identical over 9 bases. The CDR3 covers 15 residues. V shed 6 bases and J 1 base; nucleotides not matched to a gene: 7. Germline CDR1 is MDHEN and CDR2 is SYDVKM. CDR3 sequence reads: CASSSAGTGSYEQYF. The CDR3 DNA sequence: TGTGCCAGCAGCTCTGCCGGGACAGGGTCCTACGAGCAGTACTTC.

CDR3 residues: CASSQWTQHYYEQYF. The CDR3, as DNA: TGTGCCAGCAGCCAATGGACACAACACTACTACGAGCAGTACTTC. The chain uses TRBV7-9 and TRBJ2-7; D may be TRBD1 (5 bases). Per germline, CDR1 SEHNR and CDR2 FQNEAQ (reference sequence). The CDR3 length is 15 residues. Trimming took off 5 bases at V and 3 bases at J, with 17 bases between the two ends. Complete variable domain (other parts from reference TRBV7-9 and TRBJ2-7): DTGVSQNPRHKITKRGQNVTFRCDPISEHNRLYWYRQTLGQGPEFLTYFQNEAQLEKSRLLSDRFSAERPKGSFSTLEIQRTEQGDSAMYLCASSQWTQHYYEQYFGPGTRLTVT.

V is TRBV6-1 and J is TRBJ2-7; D ambiguous. Between the trimmed V and J ends, which lost 1 base and 6 bases, there was a span of 10 bases. The V gene's germline CDR1 is MNHNS and CDR2 SASEGT. The CDR3 totals 13 residues. CDR3 amino acids: CASSEDGLREQYF. DNA of the CDR3: TGTGCCAGCAGTGAAGATGGATTACGCGAGCAGTACTTC.

This clone was observed a handful of times. CDR3 protein: CASRRPLGQTGQYF. CDR3 nucleotide sequence: TGTGCCAGCAGACGCCCCTTGGGACAGACGGGGCAGTACTTC. The chain recombines TRBV28 with TRBJ2-7, with 7 bases identical to TRBD1. This CDR3 has 14 residues. Germline loops: CDR1 MDHEN, CDR2 SYDVKM. V was clipped by 6 bases and J by 9 bases; unmatched bases: 14.

This clone was counted a few times. A much larger clone differs from this one at a single base, so this may be a read error. The sample has other DNA sequences that encode this CDR3 too. The V and J genes are TRBV7-9 and TRBJ2-3, with TRBD2 matching over 10 bases. Germline V gene data show CDR1 as SEHNR and CDR2 as FQNEAQ (reference sequence). This CDR3 is 14 amino acids long. CDR3 region: CASSLAGGTDTQYF. In nucleotides, the CDR3 is TGTGCCAGCAGCCTAGCGGGGGGCACAGATACGCAGTATTTT.

This clone appeared many times. The chain links TRBV7-2 to TRBJ2-6; D is ambiguous. The ends were cut back, 1 base at V and 3 bases at J, with 7 bases in the middle. From germline, CDR1 is SGHTA and CDR2 FQGNSA. The CDR3 contains 15 residues. The CDR3 here is CASSLVASGANVLTF. The CDR3 nucleotides read TGTGCCAGCAGCTTAGTGGCTAGTGGGGCCAACGTCCTGACTTTC.

The chain has TRBV9 and TRBJ2-1; D possibly corresponds to TRBD1 (5 bases). Between the trimmed V and J ends, which lost 3 bases and 11 bases, there was a span of 21 bases. CDR3 length: 15 residues. Germline assignment: CDR1 SGDLS and CDR2 YYNGEE. The CDR3 coding sequence is TGTGCCAGCAGCGGCGTGTCAAGGGGTATCATGCAGCAGTTCTTC. The encoded protein is CASSGVSRGIMQQFF.

The V call is TRBV27, the J call TRBJ1-1; D remains ambiguous. This CDR3 comprises 15 residues. Germline CDR1 reads MNHEY; CDR2 reads SMNVEV (reference sequence). The germline V and J ends were trimmed by 2 bases and 5 bases, with 15 bases remaining between them. Here the CDR3 reads CASSLRTVGGTEAFF. The CDR3 nucleotides are TGTGCCAGCAGTTTACGAACGGTCGGTGGGACTGAAGCTTTCTTT.

This clone showed up just a few times. The CDR3 sequence is CASSLNIVETQYF. For the CDR3, the DNA is TGCGCCAGCAGCTTAAATATCGTAGAGACCCAGTACTTC. This chain links TRBV5-1 with TRBJ2-5, with no clear D. Germline V CDR1 and CDR2: SGHRS, YFSETQ. V was clipped by 2 bases and J by 4 bases, with 9 bases between them. The CDR3 has 13 amino acids.

Written as DNA, the CDR3 is TGTGCCAGCAGTCGGGACAGATTAAATGAGCAGTTCTTC. Its protein product is CASSRDRLNEQFF. The rearrangement joins TRBV5-8 to TRBJ2-1, with 7 nucleotides matching TRBD1. CDR3 length equals 13 residues. CDR1 and CDR2 (germline): SGHTS, YDEGEE. Trimming took 5 bases from V and 7 from J; bases not matched to a gene: 6.

This clone was counted only a few times. This chain joins TRBV4-1 and TRBJ2-1; D possibly corresponds to TRBD2 (6 bases). V lost 1 base and J 7 bases, leaving 17 bases between the germline ends. Per the germline V gene, CDR1 is MGHRA and CDR2 is YSYEKL. The CDR3 loop spans 16 amino acids. In DNA form, the CDR3 reads TGCGCCAGCAGCCAAGGCCGGGGGAGTCGGAGAAATGAGCAGTTCTTC. Its translation is CASSQGRGSRRNEQFF.